This T cell receptor (beta chain) is from a study of patients and donors after allogeneic stem cell transplantation. In this sample, this clonotype turned up many times. TCRdb reprocessed the RT-PCR reads via MiXCR and lists one record per CDR3 protein. The table shows fewer than 95,000 distinct CDR3 sequences, with roughly 5.1% occurring only once. Trimming left V 5 bases short and J 2 bases short, with 13 bases between. Germline loops: CDR1 MNHNS, CDR2 SASEGT. This CDR3 region has 15 residues. The sequencing input was blood, either unsorted or a sorted T cell fraction (not recorded which). This rearrangement joins TRBV6-1 to TRBJ1-5; TRBD1 is a possible D gene (6 bases). This clonotype was sampled from a human donor who was either an allogeneic HSCT recipient or a stem cell or donor lymphocyte infusion donor (not recorded which). It is not recorded whose cells these are; they may come from a transplant donor. In DNA form, the CDR3 reads TGTGCCAGCAGTAACACCCGACAGGGCAATCAGCCCCAGCATTTT. Translating it yields CASSNTRQGNQPQHF.